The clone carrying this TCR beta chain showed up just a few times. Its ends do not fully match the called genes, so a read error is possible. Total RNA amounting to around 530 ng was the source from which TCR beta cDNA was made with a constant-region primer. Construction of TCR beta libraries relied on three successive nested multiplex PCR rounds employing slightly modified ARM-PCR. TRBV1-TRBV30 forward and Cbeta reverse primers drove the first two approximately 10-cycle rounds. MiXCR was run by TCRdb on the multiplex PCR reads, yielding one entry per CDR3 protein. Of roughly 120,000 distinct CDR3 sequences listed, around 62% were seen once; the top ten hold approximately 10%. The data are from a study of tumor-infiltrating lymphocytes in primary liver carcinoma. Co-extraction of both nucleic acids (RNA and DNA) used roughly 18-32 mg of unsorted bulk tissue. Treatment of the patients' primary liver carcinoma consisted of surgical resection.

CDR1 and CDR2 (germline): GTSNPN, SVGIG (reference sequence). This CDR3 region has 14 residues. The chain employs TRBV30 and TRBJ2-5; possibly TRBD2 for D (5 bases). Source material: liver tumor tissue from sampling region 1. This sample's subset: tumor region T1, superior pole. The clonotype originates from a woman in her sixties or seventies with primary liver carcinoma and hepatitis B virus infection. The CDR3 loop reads CAWGVTVRGETQYF. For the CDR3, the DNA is TGTGCCTGGGGTGTAACAGTTCGGGGAGAGACCCAGTACTTC.